The clone carrying this T cell receptor beta chain appeared many times. The target antigen is unknown. This sample is part of a study of T-cell memory formation after mild COVID-19. Study observations and caveats: Within pre-infection memory, some responding clones were found, suggesting cross-reactive memory joined. CD4+ contracting clones lay mainly in CM and EM, CD8+ ones in EMRA.

This CDR3 comprises 13 residues. Trimming pared 6 bases from V and 5 bases from J, leaving 13 bases between. 5'RACE with constant-segment primers yielded barcoded, UMI-tagged TCR alpha and TCR beta cDNA libraries. One entry per CDR3 protein, called by TCRdb with MiXCR from the 5' RACE reads. This table holds approximately 250,000 distinct CDR3 sequences, 15% to 20% found once. This clonotype was sampled from a man younger than 35 who had mild COVID-19 (a few samples of this study predate the infection). Cell type and time point are not known. The sequenced sample was PBMCs or a T cell subset sorted from them (not recorded which). This chain links TRBV12-3 or TRBV12-4 with TRBJ2-5; D unclear. The CDR3 spells CASSSGFWETQYF. CDR3 DNA sequence: TGTGCCAGCAGCTCAGGATTCTGGGAGACCCAGTACTTC.